A selection of T cell receptor beta chains follows, all from one sample in a study of response to subunit inactivated influenza vaccine. TCRdb used MiXCR to reprocess the RT-PCR reads, holding one entry per CDR3 protein. This sample yields hundreds of thousands of distinct CDR3 sequences, of which about 15% are seen a single time; less than 7% belongs to the top ten. The specimen was PBMCs from blood, collected 14 to 15 days before vaccination. Receptors were obtained from a man aged 50 to 59 who received an inactivated influenza vaccine. The CDR3 runs from the conserved cysteine through the conserved F or W. Fields, in order: V gene, D gene, CDR3 length, J gene, CDR3 protein. The D gene is left open where the match is weak.

TRBV7-2,NA,15,TRBJ2-1,CASSLAPGPGSEQFF
TRBV12-3/TRBV12-4,NA,15,TRBJ1-6,CASSLGDPYNSPLHF
TRBV7-2,NA,12,TRBJ2-5,CASSLDMGAQYF
TRBV20-1,TRBD1,14,TRBJ2-7,CSARRTGGNYEQYF
TRBV20-1,TRBD1,14,TRBJ1-1,CSARSGTAGAEAFF
TRBV20-1,TRBD2,16,TRBJ2-7,CSARDLGSGRGTEQYF
TRBV20-1,TRBD1,13,TRBJ2-3,CSALRTGRDTQYF
TRBV6-4,NA,19,TRBJ2-1,CASSPRKGRGALKYNEQFF
TRBV6-2/TRBV6-3,NA,12,TRBJ2-2,CASSSSLGELFF
TRBV10-2,NA,13,TRBJ2-1,CASSESLRPEQFF
TRBV29-1,TRBD1,12,TRBJ2-1,CSVGDRYNEQFF
TRBV28,NA,14,TRBJ2-7,CASFDRASSYEQYF
TRBV29-1,TRBD1,13,TRBJ1-3,CTRDSKTGNTIYF
TRBV28,NA,12,TRBJ2-7,CASQQGSYEQYF
TRBV19,NA,14,TRBJ1-1,CASSIRQMNTEAFF
TRBV28,TRBD2,16,TRBJ2-1,CASSPGLAGIYNEQFF
TRBV7-8,TRBD1,16,TRBJ2-5,CASSLGTRGRRETQYF